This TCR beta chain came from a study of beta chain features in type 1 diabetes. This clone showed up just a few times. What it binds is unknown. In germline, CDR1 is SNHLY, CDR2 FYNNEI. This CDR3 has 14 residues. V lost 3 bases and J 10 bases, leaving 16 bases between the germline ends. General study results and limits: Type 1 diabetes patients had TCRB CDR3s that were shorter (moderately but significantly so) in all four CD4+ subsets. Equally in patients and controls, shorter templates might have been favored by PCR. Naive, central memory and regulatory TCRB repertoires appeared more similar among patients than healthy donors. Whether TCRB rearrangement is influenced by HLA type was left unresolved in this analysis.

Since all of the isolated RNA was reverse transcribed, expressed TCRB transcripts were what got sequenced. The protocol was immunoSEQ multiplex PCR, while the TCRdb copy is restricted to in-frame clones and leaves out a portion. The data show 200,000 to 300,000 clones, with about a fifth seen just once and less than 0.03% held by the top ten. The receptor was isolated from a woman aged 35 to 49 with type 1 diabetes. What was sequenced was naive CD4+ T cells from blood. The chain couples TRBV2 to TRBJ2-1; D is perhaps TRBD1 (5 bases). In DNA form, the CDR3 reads TGTGCCAGCAGTGACGAACGTACAGCAGGGGAGCAGTTCTTC. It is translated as CASSDERTAGEQFF.